This T cell receptor (beta chain) was identified in a study of blood T cell repertoires in COVID-19. Clones were sequenced by immunoSEQ multiplex PCR, and TCRdb holds only the in-frame ones, with some missing. The data show a few hundred thousand clones, about 80% seen once. The germline V gene encodes CDR1 MNHNY and CDR2 SVGAGI (reference sequence). There are 16 residues in the CDR3. V was shortened by 4 bases and J by 1 base, with 14 bases between the two germline ends. The material sequenced was peripheral blood. V and J are TRBV6-6 and TRBJ1-3; the D is unclear. The source is a woman between 25 and 40 years old who had recovered from COVID-19. In DNA, the CDR3 is TGTGCCAGCAGTTTCGGCATTACGGGATCTGGAAACACCATATATTTT. Protein sequence: CASSFGITGSGNTIYF.